These 13 T cell receptor beta chains came from one sample sequenced in a study of blood T cell repertoires in COVID-19. Profiled with immunoSEQ multiplex PCR; TCRdb holds only in-frame clones, not every one. The profile shows roughly 160,000 clones, 83% of them singletons. The specimen was peripheral blood. Source of these receptors: a woman at least 80 years old with acute or convalescent COVID-19.

The chain joins TRBV18 to TRBJ2-2; 11 nucleotides align to TRBD1. Germline lookup yields CDR1 KGHSH and CDR2 LQKENI. This CDR3 is 16 amino acids long. Trimming cost V 3 bases and J 2 bases; bases outside gene matches: 2. The CDR3 loop reads CASSPGQGANTGELFF. The CDR3 coding sequence is TGTGCCAGCTCACCTGGACAGGGGGCCAACACCGGGGAGCTGTTTTTT. Using reference TRBV18 and TRBJ2-2 for the parts outside the CDR3, the full variable domain is NAGVMQNPRHLVRRRGQEARLRCSPMKGHSHVYWYRQLPEEGLKFMVYLQKENIIDESGMPKERFSAEFPKEGPSILRIQQVVRGDSAAYFCASSPGQGANTGELFFGEGSRLTVL.

The chain joins TRBV2 to TRBJ2-1; D gene unclear. The germline V gene has CDR1 SNHLY and CDR2 FYNNEI. Trimming shortened V by 4 bases and J by 3 bases, and 13 bases separated the two germline ends. There are 15 residues in the CDR3. The CDR3 is CASSVRGSDYNEQFF. CDR3 in DNA: TGTGCCAGCAGTGTTCGAGGATCAGACTACAATGAGCAGTTCTTC.

The rearrangement links TRBV7-9 to TRBJ2-7; tentative D call: TRBD2 (6 bases). Trimming removed 3 bases from V and 7 bases from J, with 13 bases in between. The CDR3 extends over 13 amino acids. Germline values: CDR1 SEHNR, CDR2 FQNEAQ (reference sequence). DNA of the CDR3: TGTGCCAGCAGCTTTCGACAAGCGGGTGAGCAGTACTTC. This codes for CASSFRQAGEQYF.

V and J are TRBV30 and TRBJ1-3, with TRBD1 identical over 10 bases. After removal of 6 bases from V and 2 bases from J, the junction contained 4 bases not matched to a gene. From germline, CDR1 is GTSNPN and CDR2 SVGIG (reference sequence). CDR3 length equals 14 residues. DNA of the CDR3: TGTGCCTGCCGCGACAGGGGGCCTGGAAACACCATATATTTT. Translating gives CACRDRGPGNTIYF.

This clone was observed a few times. This chain joins TRBV28 and TRBJ1-4, with 12 bases aligning to TRBD1. Germline CDR1 MDHEN, CDR2 SYDVKM. V was pared by 6 bases and J by 3 bases, with 11 bases of the junction left unmatched. CDR3 length equals 18 residues. CDR3 sequence reads: CASSSAGTGGSSNEKLFF. DNA for the CDR3: TGTGCCAGCAGCTCCGCCGGGACAGGGGGCAGTTCTAATGAAAAACTGTTTTTT.

The V call is TRBV7-2, the J call TRBJ2-5, with a possible D match to TRBD1 (6 bases). CDR1 and CDR2 (germline): SGHTA, FQGNSA. The CDR3 is made up of 14 amino acids. V lost 5 bases to trimming and J lost 5 bases, with 15 bases between them. Written as DNA, the CDR3 is TGTGCCAGCAGCCCGAGACAGGTCGTCGAGACCCAGTACTTC. Translated, it gives CASSPRQVVETQYF.

This rearrangement joins TRBV5-4 to TRBJ1-2; D remains ambiguous. The CDR3 totals 14 residues. Germline CDR1 is SGHNT and CDR2 is YYREEE (reference sequence). V was trimmed by 0 bases and J by 4 bases, leaving 10 bases between them. The CDR3 here is CASSLDGVIYGYTF. DNA for the CDR3: TGTGCCAGCAGCTTGGACGGGGTGATCTATGGCTACACCTTC. Combining the CDR3 with reference TRBV5-4 and TRBJ1-2 gives the whole variable domain ETGVTQSPTHLIKTRGQQVTLRCSSQSGHNTVSWYQQALGQGPQFIFQYYREEENGRGNFPPRFSGLQFPNYSSELNVNALELDDSALYLCASSLDGVIYGYTFGSGTRLTVV.

CDR3 DNA: TGCAGCGTTGGTGTCAGATTCACAGATACGCAGTATTTT. Protein: CSVGVRFTDTQYF. The genes are TRBV29-1 and TRBJ2-3, with no clear D. The CDR3 has 13 residues. Trimming removed 4 bases from V and 2 bases from J, with 10 bases in between. From germline, CDR1 is SQVTM and CDR2 ANQGSEA.

V and J are TRBV30 and TRBJ1-6; 11 positions match TRBD1. J was trimmed by 6 bases and V by 0 bases; bases with no gene match: 1. This CDR3 has 15 residues. Looked up from germline, CDR1 is GTSNPN and CDR2 is SVGIG (reference sequence). The CDR3 sequence is CAWSVGTGGNSPLHF. CDR3 nucleotides: TGTGCCTGGAGTGTAGGGACAGGGGGTAATTCACCCCTCCACTTT. Combining the CDR3 with reference TRBV30 and TRBJ1-6 gives the whole variable domain SQTIHQWPATLVQPVGSPLSLECTVEGTSNPNLYWYRQAAGRGLQLLFYSVGIGQISSEVPQNLSASRPQDRQFILSSKKLLLSDSGFYLCAWSVGTGGNSPLHFGNGTRLTVT.

This chain connects TRBV6-2 or TRBV6-3 to TRBJ1-5; D gene uncertain. V was cut by 4 bases and J by 10 bases, with 11 bases left in between. Germline V lookup: CDR1 MNHEY, CDR2 SVGEGT. The CDR3 has 12 residues. Here the CDR3 reads CASSLTAAPQHF. The CDR3 nucleotides are TGTGCCAGCAGTTTGACCGCGGCACCCCAGCATTTT.

The J gene is TRBJ1-5, the V gene TRBV18; 8 nucleotides match TRBD1. V shed 4 bases, J shed 3 bases, and the junction held 8 bases outside the gene matches. In germline, CDR1 is KGHSH, CDR2 LQKENI. The CDR3 spans 16 residues. CDR3 bases: TGTGCCAGCTCACTTTCGACAGGGGTCGACAATCAGCCCCAGCATTTT. It is translated as CASSLSTGVDNQPQHF.

The genes are TRBV27 and TRBJ2-7; possibly TRBD2 for D (5 bases). With 5 bases removed from V and 5 bases from J, the gap between germline ends came to 16 bases. This CDR3 comprises 14 residues. Germline V gene sequence: CDR1 MNHEY, CDR2 SMNVEV (reference sequence). CDR3 nucleotide sequence: TGTGCCAGCAGTCCTTTGAGGGTTTTCCACGAGCAGTACTTC. Residues: CASSPLRVFHEQYF.

This chain connects TRBV6-2 or TRBV6-3 to TRBJ2-7; 7 positions agree with TRBD2. Looked up from germline, CDR1 is MNHEY and CDR2 is SVGEGT. V lost 2 bases, J lost 4 bases, and 8 bases stayed unmatched. The CDR3 spans 15 residues. CDR3 sequence: CASSYAGAPLYEQYF. CDR3 DNA sequence: TGTGCCAGCAGTTACGCGGGAGCCCCCCTGTACGAGCAGTACTTC.